These 4 T cell receptor beta chains came from one sample sequenced in a study of shared clonotypes between healthy human individuals. The data were produced by immunoSEQ multiplex PCR, yet TCRdb's version contains in-frame clones alone and is incomplete. The sample shows about 510,000 clones, 70% to 80% of them seen only once. Input material: PBMCs. The receptors were gathered from a woman aged 40 to 49 in good health. Some clones in this sample may be carry-over from other donors' samples.

The chain links TRBV7-9 to TRBJ2-1, with D possibly matching TRBD1 (5 bases). V was trimmed by 2 bases and J by 0 bases, leaving 14 bases between them. The CDR3 length is 17 residues. Looked up from germline, CDR1 is SEHNR and CDR2 is FQNEAQ (reference sequence). As DNA, the CDR3 is TGTGCCAGCAGCTTACCCTTCGACAGCCCCTCCTACAATGAGCAGTTCTTC. Protein sequence: CASSLPFDSPSYNEQFF.

This sequence joins TRBV14 and TRBJ1-3; D is possibly TRBD1 (6 bases). This CDR3 region has 15 residues. The V end was cut by 6 bases, the J end by 2 bases, with 14 bases between. Germline V CDR1 and CDR2: SGHDN, FVKESK. DNA of the CDR3: TGTGCCAGCAGTCTGGCGAGGGGGACTGGAAACACCATATATTTT. This translates into CASSLARGTGNTIYF. Based on the CDR3 plus reference TRBV14 and TRBJ1-3, the full variable domain is EAGVTQFPSHSVIEKGQTVTLRCDPISGHDNLYWYRRVMGKEIKFLLHFVKESKQDESGMPNNRFLAERTGGTYSTLKVQPAELEDSGVYFCASSLARGTGNTIYFGEGSWLTVV.

The rearrangement joins TRBV28 to TRBJ1-1; D call uncertain. The CDR3 is made up of 14 amino acids. The V gene's germline CDR1 is MDHEN and CDR2 SYDVKM. Trimming stripped 5 bases from V and 2 bases from J, with 12 bases between. CDR3: CASSDLGTNTEAFF. The CDR3, as DNA: TGTGCCAGCAGTGATCTGGGCACCAACACTGAAGCTTTCTTT.

The genes are TRBV7-8 and TRBJ1-3; the D is unclear. Between the trimmed V and J ends, which lost 3 bases and 0 bases, there was a span of 9 bases. Germline values: CDR1 SGHVS, CDR2 FQNEAQ. The CDR3 contains 15 residues. The CDR3 sequence: CASSLDGPSGNTIYF. CDR3 in DNA: TGTGCCAGCAGCTTGGACGGGCCCTCTGGAAACACCATATATTTT.